This T cell receptor beta chain was documented in a study of cytomegalovirus exposure and HLA in healthy donors. Whole-study findings and limits: With later analysis, a missense DCLRE1C variant became linked to TCR beta V- and J-gene trimming. After further analysis at a later stage, 16,951 TCR beta sequences were associated with HLA alleles at 0.05 false discovery rate. While the bulk of TCR sequences proved rare, some public TCRs turned up in many donors.

Turning to this clone: Antigen specificity is unknown.

PCR used 60 Vbeta primers and 13 Jbeta primers. Here immunoSEQ multiplex PCR was the method, and the copy in TCRdb shows in-frame clones only, minus some. The table lists about 150,000 clones, over 75% of them singletons. Trimming shortened V by 5 bases and J by 2 bases, and 12 bases separated the two germline ends. Germline V lookup: CDR1 LNHDA, CDR2 SQIVND (reference sequence). The CDR3 covers 14 residues. Sequenced material: PBMCs. The receptor comes from a woman in her twenties or thirties in good health and CMV-seronegative. The chain joins TRBV19 to TRBJ1-1, with D uncertain. The CDR3 DNA is TGTGCCAGTAGTTCCACAGATTACAACACTGAAGCTTTCTTT. The encoded protein is CASSSTDYNTEAFF. The full variable domain, in which reference TRBV19 and TRBJ1-1 provide the parts outside the CDR3, is DGGITQSPKYLFRKEGQNVTLSCEQNLNHDAMYWYRQDPGQGLRLIYYSQIVNDFQKGDIAEGYSVSREKKESFPLTVTSAQKNPTAFYLCASSSTDYNTEAFFGQGTRLTVV.